These T cell receptor beta chains were read from a single sample in a study of cytomegalovirus exposure and HLA in healthy donors. The assay was immunoSEQ multiplex PCR, and TCRdb's table has in-frame clones only and misses some. The sample lists more than 120,000 clones, 80% to 90% seen once, with less than 5.5% in the top ten. Sequenced input: PBMCs. The origin of the receptors is a man younger than 35 in good health and CMV-seropositive. CDR3s include the opening cysteine and the closing phenylalanine or tryptophan. The D gene is left open where the match is weak. Clone sizes are given selectively: once, few, many, or a class where the clone is expanded.

v_gene,d_gene,abundance,j_gene,CDR3aa,CDR3nt
TRBV30,TRBD1,NA,TRBJ1-2,CAWYLPGQRNYGYTF,TGTGCCTGGTACCTCCCGGGACAGAGGAACTATGGCTACACCTTC
TRBV7-2,NA,NA,TRBJ2-2,CASSFNRVPGELFF,TGTGCCAGCAGCTTTAACAGGGTTCCCGGGGAGCTGTTTTTT
TRBV5-4,NA,NA,TRBJ2-2,CASSWTLNTGELFF,TGTGCCAGCAGCTGGACACTTAACACCGGGGAGCTGTTTTTT
TRBV27,TRBD1,NA,TRBJ1-1,CASSLKDRGGEAFF,TGTGCCAGCAGTTTAAAGGACAGGGGCGGTGAAGCTTTCTTT
TRBV30,TRBD1,NA,TRBJ1-3,CAWSYTGGASGNTIYF,TGTGCCTGGAGCTATACAGGGGGCGCCTCTGGAAACACCATATATTTT
TRBV11-2,TRBD1,NA,TRBJ2-1,CASSLGGGLYNEQFF,TGTGCCAGCAGCTTAGGAGGGGGCCTCTACAATGAGCAGTTCTTC
TRBV30,TRBD1,NA,TRBJ2-2,CAWTGGPTGELFF,TGTGCCTGGACAGGGGGCCCGACCGGGGAGCTGTTTTTT
TRBV7-9,TRBD2,NA,TRBJ2-2,CASSFGGSGELFF,TGTGCCAGCAGCTTCGGGGGGTCCGGGGAGCTGTTTTTT
TRBV30,TRBD1,NA,TRBJ2-1,CAWRTGGGYNEQFF,TGTGCCTGGAGAACAGGGGGCGGGTACAATGAGCAGTTCTTC
TRBV5-6,TRBD1,NA,TRBJ1-1,CASSWTGTDRLFAEAFF,TGTGCCAGCAGCTGGACCGGAACGGACAGGTTGTTTGCTGAAGCTTTCTTT
TRBV5-1,NA,few,TRBJ2-7,CASSVNRESEQYF,TGCGCCAGCAGCGTTAACAGGGAGAGCGAGCAGTACTTC
TRBV30,TRBD1,NA,TRBJ1-5,CAWSFDRVQPQHF,TGTGCCTGGAGTTTCGACAGGGTTCAGCCCCAGCATTTT
TRBV5-8,TRBD2,NA,TRBJ2-7,CASSLISLAKNEQYF,TGTGCCAGCAGCTTGATTTCACTAGCGAAGAACGAGCAGTACTTC
TRBV5-1,TRBD2,NA,TRBJ2-6,CASSLTPLTSGSSGANVLTF,TGCGCCAGCAGCTTGACCCCTTTGACTAGCGGGAGCTCTGGGGCCAACGTCCTGACTTTC
TRBV7-8,NA,NA,TRBJ2-3,CASRSLAQGDTQYF,TGTGCCAGCAGGTCCTTGGCCCAGGGGGATACGCAGTATTTT
TRBV20-1,NA,NA,TRBJ2-3,CSAGPYTQYF,TGCAGTGCTGGGCCCTATACGCAGTATTTT
TRBV28,TRBD1,NA,TRBJ1-5,CASRTSGGRDQPQHF,TGTGCCAGCAGGACCTCAGGGGGGCGCGATCAGCCCCAGCATTTT
TRBV6-5,NA,few,TRBJ1-6,CASSLGNSPLHF,TGTGCCAGCAGTTTGGGCAATTCACCCCTCCACTTT
TRBV5-1,TRBD1,NA,TRBJ1-5,CASSLNGQGSNQPQHF,TGCGCCAGCAGCTTGAACGGACAGGGGAGCAATCAGCCCCAGCATTTT
TRBV28,TRBD1,NA,TRBJ1-5,CASRPDRGDNQPQHF,TGTGCCAGCAGACCGGACAGGGGGGACAATCAGCCCCAGCATTTT
TRBV5-4,TRBD2,NA,TRBJ2-7,CASSGSGTSTYEQYF,TGTGCCAGCAGCGGCTCCGGGACTAGCACCTACGAGCAGTACTTC
TRBV28,NA,NA,TRBJ1-2,CASGAPTHGYTF,TGTGCCAGCGGGGCGCCAACCCATGGCTACACCTTC
TRBV2,NA,NA,TRBJ1-2,CASRENRDSNYGYTF,TGTGCCAGCAGGGAAAACCGGGATTCTAACTATGGCTACACCTTC
TRBV5-1,NA,NA,TRBJ1-2,CASSPQDVGGQRGYTF,TGCGCCAGCAGCCCCCAAGATGTGGGGGGGCAGCGTGGCTACACCTTC
TRBV27,NA,NA,TRBJ1-5,CASSFADSNQPQHF,TGTGCCAGCAGTTTCGCAGATAGCAATCAGCCCCAGCATTTT
TRBV6-4,TRBD2,NA,TRBJ2-3,CASSDSAGGVDTQYF,TGTGCCAGCAGTGACTCGGCGGGGGGCGTAGATACGCAGTATTTT
TRBV7-8,NA,many,TRBJ2-7,CASSTGVEQYF,TGTGCCAGCAGCACGGGTGTCGAGCAGTACTTC
TRBV28,TRBD1,NA,TRBJ1-5,CASSFTGQGYQPQHF,TGTGCCAGCAGTTTTACCGGACAGGGTTATCAGCCCCAGCATTTT
TRBV2,NA,NA,TRBJ1-1,CASVRGSEMNTEAFF,TGTGCCAGCGTGAGGGGGTCGGAGATGAACACTGAAGCTTTCTTT
TRBV28,NA,NA,TRBJ1-2,CASSLRQLYASHGYTF,TGTGCCAGCAGTTTGAGACAACTGTACGCTTCCCATGGCTACACCTTC
TRBV6-5,NA,NA,TRBJ2-7,CASSPQGTQYEQYF,TGTGCCAGCAGCCCTCAGGGGACCCAATACGAGCAGTACTTC
TRBV2,TRBD1,NA,TRBJ1-1,CASRPRTGSGTEAFF,TGTGCCAGCAGGCCTAGGACAGGGAGTGGGACTGAAGCTTTCTTT
TRBV6-6,NA,few,TRBJ2-5,CASSYPPYQETQYF,TGTGCCAGCAGTTACCCCCCGTACCAAGAGACCCAGTACTTC
TRBV19,NA,NA,TRBJ1-1,CASRPFVNRVSKNTEAFF,TGTGCCAGTAGACCATTTGTCAACAGGGTAAGCAAGAACACTGAAGCTTTCTTT
TRBV5-8,TRBD2,NA,TRBJ2-5,CASSSEGLAAETQYF,TGTGCCAGCAGCTCCGAGGGACTAGCGGCGGAGACCCAGTACTTC
TRBV30,TRBD1,NA,TRBJ1-2,CAWEGQGYGNGYTF,TGTGCCTGGGAGGGACAGGGGTATGGGAATGGCTACACCTTC
TRBV7-9,NA,once,TRBJ1-2,CASSLGGYGYTF,TGTGCCAGCAGCTTAGGCGGCTATGGCTACACCTTC
TRBV9,TRBD2,NA,TRBJ2-1,CASSLTLGLGPLEQFF,TGTGCCAGCAGCCTAACGTTGGGACTAGGCCCCCTCGAGCAGTTCTTC
TRBV6-5,NA,NA,TRBJ1-5,CASSSDGSGVQPQHF,TGTGCCAGCAGTTCGGACGGGTCGGGAGTCCAGCCCCAGCATTTT
TRBV5-6,NA,NA,TRBJ2-3,CASSGNGDTQYF,TGTGCCAGCAGCGGAAACGGGGATACGCAGTATTTT
TRBV7-8,TRBD2,NA,TRBJ2-7,CASSLRLAGGRVSNEQYF,TGTGCCAGCAGCTTAAGGCTAGCGGGGGGACGGGTTAGCAACGAGCAGTACTTC
TRBV19,NA,NA,TRBJ2-7,CASSTGSSYEQYF,TGTGCCAGTAGTACCGGGAGCTCCTACGAGCAGTACTTC
TRBV7-2,NA,NA,TRBJ2-1,CASSQTWGDEQFF,TGTGCCAGCAGCCAAACCTGGGGGGATGAGCAGTTCTTC
TRBV6-1,TRBD2,NA,TRBJ2-7,CASTSPSRGTYMQYF,TGTGCCAGCACCTCCCCCTCGCGGGGGACGTATATGCAGTACTTC
TRBV5-1,NA,NA,TRBJ1-2,CASSLSQDGYTF,TGCGCCAGCAGCTTGAGTCAGGATGGCTACACCTTC
TRBV7-9,NA,NA,TRBJ2-2,CASSFMAGLVSGELFF,TGTGCCAGCAGCTTTATGGCAGGTCTTGTCTCCGGGGAGCTGTTTTTT
TRBV18,NA,few,TRBJ2-1,CASSPREVGEQFF,TGTGCCAGCTCACCCCGCGAGGTCGGTGAGCAGTTCTTC
TRBV6-1,TRBD2,few,TRBJ2-1,CASSGAGGGYNEQFF,TGTGCCAGCAGTGGAGCGGGAGGAGGGTACAATGAGCAGTTCTTC
TRBV7-8,NA,NA,TRBJ1-4,CASSPQQGVKGTNEKLFF,TGTGCCAGCAGCCCGCAACAAGGGGTGAAAGGGACTAATGAAAAACTGTTTTTT
TRBV6-1,NA,NA,TRBJ1-1,CASREGLRDEAFF,TGTGCCAGCAGGGAGGGCTTAAGGGATGAAGCTTTCTTT
TRBV6-5,TRBD1,NA,TRBJ1-4,CASRPTGRNEKLFF,TGTGCCAGCAGACCGACAGGGAGAAATGAAAAACTGTTTTTT
TRBV4-1,NA,NA,TRBJ2-5,CASSQLPLETQYF,TGCGCCAGCAGCCAACTCCCTCTGGAGACCCAGTACTTC